This T cell receptor (beta chain) appears in the sequencing data of a study of T cells in Graves' hyperthyroidism and ophthalmopathy. Overall study: Peripheral blood sampling occurred at initial diagnosis, before any treatment.

Per the germline V gene, CDR1 is MDHEN and CDR2 is SYDVKM. Trimming took off 3 bases at V and 4 bases at J, with 18 bases between the two ends. There are 17 residues in the CDR3. Study-wide results and caveats: Progression to ophthalmopathy was predicted a median of roughly 6.6 months early.

This clonotype was counted ten times or more. Its matching antigen is unknown. TCR beta CDR3 regions were amplified from RNA. RT-PCR in the first round (using the HTBI primer set) targeted the TCR CDR3. A single record per CDR3 protein comes from TCRdb applying MiXCR to the multiplex PCR reads. Of about 290,000 distinct CDR3 sequences in the sample, less than 15% are singletons; the top ten hold 7.8%. The sample, blood from the first hyperthyroidism diagnosis, precedes any ophthalmopathy symptoms. Fresh 10 ml peripheral blood yielded PBMCs. The chain carries TRBV28 and TRBJ1-4; weak D call: TRBD1 (5 bases). The clonotype originates from a woman aged 30 to 39 with Graves' hyperthyroidism that later progressed to Graves' ophthalmopathy. The specimen was blood. CDR3: CASSFSPREGNNEKLFF. The CDR3 region has the DNA TGTGCCAGCAGTTTTTCCCCCCGGGAGGGGAATAATGAAAAACTGTTTTTT.